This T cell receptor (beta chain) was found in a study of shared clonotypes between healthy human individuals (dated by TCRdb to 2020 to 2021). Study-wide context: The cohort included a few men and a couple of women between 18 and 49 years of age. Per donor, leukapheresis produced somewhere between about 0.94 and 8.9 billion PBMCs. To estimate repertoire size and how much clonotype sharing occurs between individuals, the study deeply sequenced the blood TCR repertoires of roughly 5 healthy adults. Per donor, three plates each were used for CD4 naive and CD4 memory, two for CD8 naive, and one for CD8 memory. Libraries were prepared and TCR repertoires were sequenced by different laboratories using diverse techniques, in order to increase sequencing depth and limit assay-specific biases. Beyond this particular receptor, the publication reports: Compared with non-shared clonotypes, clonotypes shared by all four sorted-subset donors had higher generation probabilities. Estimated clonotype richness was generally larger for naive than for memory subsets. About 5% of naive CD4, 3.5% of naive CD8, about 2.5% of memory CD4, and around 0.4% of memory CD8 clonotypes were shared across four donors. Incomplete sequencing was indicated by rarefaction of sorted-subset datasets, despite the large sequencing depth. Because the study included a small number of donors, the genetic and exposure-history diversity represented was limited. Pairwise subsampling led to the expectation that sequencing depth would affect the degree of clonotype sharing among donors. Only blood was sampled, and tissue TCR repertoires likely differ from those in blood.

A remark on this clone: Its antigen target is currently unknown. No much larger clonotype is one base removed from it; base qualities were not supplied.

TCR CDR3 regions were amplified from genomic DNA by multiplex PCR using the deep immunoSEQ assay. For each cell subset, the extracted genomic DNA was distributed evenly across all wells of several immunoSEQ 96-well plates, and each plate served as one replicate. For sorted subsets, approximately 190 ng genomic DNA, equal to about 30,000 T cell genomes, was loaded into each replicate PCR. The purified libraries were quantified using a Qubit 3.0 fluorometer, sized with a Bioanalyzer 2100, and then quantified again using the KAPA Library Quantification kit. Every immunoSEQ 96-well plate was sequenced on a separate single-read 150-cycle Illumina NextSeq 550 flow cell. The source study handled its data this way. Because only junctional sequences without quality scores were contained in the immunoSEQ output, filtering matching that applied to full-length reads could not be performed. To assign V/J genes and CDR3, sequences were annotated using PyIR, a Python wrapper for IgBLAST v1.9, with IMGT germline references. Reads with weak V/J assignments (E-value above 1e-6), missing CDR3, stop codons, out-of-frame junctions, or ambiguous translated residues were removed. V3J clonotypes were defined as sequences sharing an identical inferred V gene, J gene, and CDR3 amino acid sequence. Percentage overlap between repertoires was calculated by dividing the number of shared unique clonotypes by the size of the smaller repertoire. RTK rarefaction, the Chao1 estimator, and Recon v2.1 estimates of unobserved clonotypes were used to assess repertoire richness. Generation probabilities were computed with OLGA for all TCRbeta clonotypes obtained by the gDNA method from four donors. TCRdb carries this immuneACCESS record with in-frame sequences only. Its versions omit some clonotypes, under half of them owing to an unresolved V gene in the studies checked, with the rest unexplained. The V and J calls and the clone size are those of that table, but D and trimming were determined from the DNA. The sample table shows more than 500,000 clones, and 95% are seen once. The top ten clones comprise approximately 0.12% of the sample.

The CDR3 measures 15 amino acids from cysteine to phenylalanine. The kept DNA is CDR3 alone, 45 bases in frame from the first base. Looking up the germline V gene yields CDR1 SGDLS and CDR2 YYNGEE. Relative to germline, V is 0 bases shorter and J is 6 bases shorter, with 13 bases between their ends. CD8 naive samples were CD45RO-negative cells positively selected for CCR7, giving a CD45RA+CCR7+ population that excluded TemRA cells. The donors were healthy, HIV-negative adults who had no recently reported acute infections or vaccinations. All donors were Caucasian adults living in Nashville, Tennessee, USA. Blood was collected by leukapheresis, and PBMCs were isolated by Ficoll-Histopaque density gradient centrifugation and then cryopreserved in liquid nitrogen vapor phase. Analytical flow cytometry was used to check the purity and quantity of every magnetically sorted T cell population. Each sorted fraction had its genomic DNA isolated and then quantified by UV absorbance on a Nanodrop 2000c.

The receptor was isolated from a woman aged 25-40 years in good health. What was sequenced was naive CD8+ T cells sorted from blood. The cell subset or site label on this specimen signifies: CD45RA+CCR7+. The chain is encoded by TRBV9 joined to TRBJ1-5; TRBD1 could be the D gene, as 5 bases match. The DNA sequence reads TGTGCCAGCAGCGTAGTGGTCAGGGACGGTCAGCCCCAGCATTTT. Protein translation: CASSVVVRDGQPQHF.